This T cell receptor (beta chain) came from a study of cytomegalovirus exposure and HLA in healthy donors. Regarding the study as a whole: Per a later analysis, about 17,000 TCR beta sequences showed association with HLA alleles at 0.05 false discovery rate.

A multiplex PCR was run with 60 Vbeta primers and 13 Jbeta primers. TCRdb's table, derived via immunoSEQ multiplex PCR, lists solely in-frame clones and lacks some. This table holds around 200,000 clones, 80% to 90% found once. In regard to this clone: Its antigen is currently unknown.

In germline, CDR1 is SQVTM, CDR2 ANQGSEA. This CDR3 region has 10 residues. With 7 bases removed from V and 5 bases from J, the gap between germline ends came to 8 bases. This clonotype was sampled from a woman aged 25 to 39 in good health and CMV-seronegative. The specimen was PBMCs. The chain carries TRBV29-1 and TRBJ2-5, with D possibly being TRBD2 (5 bases). CDR3 region: CSGGEETQYF. In DNA, the CDR3 is TGCAGCGGTGGGGAGGAGACCCAGTACTTC.